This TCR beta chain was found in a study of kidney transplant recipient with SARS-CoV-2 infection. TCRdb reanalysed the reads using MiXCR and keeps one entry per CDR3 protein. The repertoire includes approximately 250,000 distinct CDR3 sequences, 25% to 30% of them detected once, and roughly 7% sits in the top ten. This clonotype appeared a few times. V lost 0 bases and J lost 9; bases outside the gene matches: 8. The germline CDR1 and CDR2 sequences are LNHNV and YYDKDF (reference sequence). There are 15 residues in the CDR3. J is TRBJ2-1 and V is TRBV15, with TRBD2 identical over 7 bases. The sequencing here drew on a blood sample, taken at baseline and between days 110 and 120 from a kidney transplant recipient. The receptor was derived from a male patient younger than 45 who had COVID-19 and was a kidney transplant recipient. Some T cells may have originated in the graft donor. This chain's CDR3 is CATSRDRSTSSEQFF. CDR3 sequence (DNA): TGTGCCACCAGCAGAGATCGGTCGACTAGCAGTGAGCAGTTCTTC.